This section outlines one T cell receptor beta chain sequence together with its context. Antigen: not known. Over chemoradiotherapy, repertoires were sampled more than once. The data stem from a study of chemoradiotherapy in HPV16-positive cancers. In the study overall: Candidate HPV-specific clones and shared TCR motifs came from two HPV16-positive patients. General study points: Functional assays defining HPV-specific T cells used only two HPV16-positive patients.

V lost 4 bases, J lost 4 bases, and 11 bases stayed unmatched. The CDR3 covers 16 residues. Germline lookup yields CDR1 MGHRA and CDR2 YSYEKL. Sequencing was performed with immunoSEQ multiplex PCR; in TCRdb, only in-frame clones are kept and a portion is missing. The table includes about 3,300 clones, approximately 76% detected once. Sample acquisition took place from a patient who underwent chemoradiotherapy. The chain links TRBV4-1 to TRBJ2-7; TRBD1 aligns across 9 bases. The receptor was isolated from a human donor with HPV-associated anogenital cancer. The CDR3 coding sequence is TGCGCCAGCAGCCCCTACAGGGGGCGGGACCCTTACGAGCAGTACTTC. Residues: CASSPYRGRDPYEQYF.